This entry features one T cell receptor (beta chain) sequence. These data are taken from a study of blood T cell repertoires in COVID-19. Study at large: Spain, Italy and the United States supplied samples that represented acute and convalescent COVID-19.

Using immunoSEQ multiplex PCR, the repertoire was profiled, and TCRdb retains in-frame clones only, with some absent. The data contain roughly 140,000 clones, about 80% of them singletons. The CDR3 spans 14 residues. Trimming at V came to 7 bases and at J to 5 bases, leaving 7 bases not matched to a gene. In germline, CDR1 is KGHDR, CDR2 SFDVKD. The rearrangement links TRBV24-1 to TRBJ2-1, with 7 bases fitting TRBD1. This sequence was found in a middle-aged man who had recovered from COVID-19. Sample: PBMCs or T cells enriched from blood (not recorded which). The CDR3 sequence: CATSETGTDNEQFF. CDR3 in DNA: TGTGCCACCAGCGAAACCGGGACAGACAATGAGCAGTTCTTC.